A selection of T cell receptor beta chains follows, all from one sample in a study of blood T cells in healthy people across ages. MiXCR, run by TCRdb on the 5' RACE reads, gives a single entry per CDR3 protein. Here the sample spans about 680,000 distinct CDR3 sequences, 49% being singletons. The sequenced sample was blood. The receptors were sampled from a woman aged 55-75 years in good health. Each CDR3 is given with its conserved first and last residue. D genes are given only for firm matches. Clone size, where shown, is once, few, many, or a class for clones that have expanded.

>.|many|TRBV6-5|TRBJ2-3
TGTGCCAGCAGATCCGGGCTCGATACGCAGTATTTT
CASRSGLDTQYF
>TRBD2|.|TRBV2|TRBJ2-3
TGTGCCACCGGGACTAGCGGGAGGTCCCCCCTTACAGATACGCAGTATTTT
CATGTSGRSPLTDTQYF
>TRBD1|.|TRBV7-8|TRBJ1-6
TGTGCCAGCAGCCAAACACCGGGACAGGGATCACCCCTCCACTTT
CASSQTPGQGSPLHF
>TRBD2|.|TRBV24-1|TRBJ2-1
TGTGCCACCAGCACTAGCGGGGATAATGAGCAGTTCTTC
CATSTSGDNEQFF
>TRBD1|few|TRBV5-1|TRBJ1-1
TGCGCCAGCAGCTGGAGGACAGGTTCGGGCACTGAAGCTTTCTTT
CASSWRTGSGTEAFF
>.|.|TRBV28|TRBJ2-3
TGTGCCAGCAGTCCCCATGGTTGGGACGAAGGGACAGATACGCAGTATTTT
CASSPHGWDEGTDTQYF
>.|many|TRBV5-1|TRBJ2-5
TGCGCCAGCAGCTTGGATAGCAGAGGAGAGACCCAGTACTTC
CASSLDSRGETQYF
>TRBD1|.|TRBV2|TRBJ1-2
TGTGCCAGCAACAGTCAGGGGGCAGGCTATGGCTACACCTTC
CASNSQGAGYGYTF
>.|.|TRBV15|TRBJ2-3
TGTGCCACCAGCAGAGATTGGGGAGGTATGGATACGCAGTATTTT
CATSRDWGGMDTQYF
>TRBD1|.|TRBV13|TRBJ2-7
TGTGCCCGCAGCCCAACAGGGGGCGGTTCCTACGAGCAGTACTTC
CARSPTGGGSYEQYF
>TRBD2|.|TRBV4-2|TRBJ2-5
TGTGCCAGCAGCCAAGAGTCGGGACTAGCGGTCCAAGAGACCCAGTACTTC
CASSQESGLAVQETQYF
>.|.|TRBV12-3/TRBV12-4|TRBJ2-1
TGTGCCAGCAGTTTTTACAGGATCTACAATGAGCAGTTCTTC
CASSFYRIYNEQFF
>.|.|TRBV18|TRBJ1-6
TGTGCCAGCTCACTTTGGATGATGACGACAGGACAGAATTCACCCCTCCACTTT
CASSLWMMTTGQNSPLHF
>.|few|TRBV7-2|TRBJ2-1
TGTGCCAGCAGCTCCTTAGCGTCCTACAATGAGCAGTTCTTC
CASSSLASYNEQFF
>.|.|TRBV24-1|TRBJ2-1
TGTGCCACCAGTGACCCCACGACACGGGGGAGCTACAATGAGCAGTTCTTC
CATSDPTTRGSYNEQFF
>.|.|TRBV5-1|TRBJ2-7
TGCGCCAGCAGCTTCCCGGACAGTTACTACGAGCAGTACTTC
CASSFPDSYYEQYF
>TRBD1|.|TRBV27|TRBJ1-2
TGTGCCAGCACCCCGAAGGGACAGGGAAACTATGGCTACACCTTC
CASTPKGQGNYGYTF
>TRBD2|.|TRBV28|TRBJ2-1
TGTGCCAGCAGGGCGGGAGGGGACAATGAGCAGTTCTTC
CASRAGGDNEQFF
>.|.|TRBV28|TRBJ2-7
TGTGCCAGCAGTCCTAGGACTTCCTGGACCTACGAGCAGTACTTC
CASSPRTSWTYEQYF
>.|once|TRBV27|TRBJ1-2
TGTGCCAGCAGCCCGCTGGAAAACCACTATGGCTACACCTTC
CASSPLENHYGYTF
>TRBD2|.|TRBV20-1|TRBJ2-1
TGCAGTGCTAGGGCCGGGACTAGCGGGAGGATGGGGGGCTACAATGAGCAGTTCTTC
CSARAGTSGRMGGYNEQFF
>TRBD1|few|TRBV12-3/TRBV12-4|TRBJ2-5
TGTGCCAGCAGTTTTGGGGGACAGGGACAAGAGACCCAGTACTTC
CASSFGGQGQETQYF
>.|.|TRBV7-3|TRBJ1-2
TGTGCCAGCAGCAGCGAAGGGAGGGCCTATGGCTACACCTTC
CASSSEGRAYGYTF
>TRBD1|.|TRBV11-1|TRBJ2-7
TGTACCAGCAGCTTAGCGGGTTTGGGGACAGGGAACAATGAGCAGTACTTC
CTSSLAGLGTGNNEQYF
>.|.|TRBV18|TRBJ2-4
TGTGCCAGCTCACCATCGCCCCCGCCTCGGAGTGAGCAGTACTTC
CASSPSPPPRSEQYF
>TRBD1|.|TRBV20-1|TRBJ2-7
TGCAGTGCCAAATCAGGGGGCCGGGCCTACGAGCAGTACTTC
CSAKSGGRAYEQYF
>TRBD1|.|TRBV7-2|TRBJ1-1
TGTGCCAGCAGCTCGAGGACAGGGGGAGGACCTGAAGCTTTCTTT
CASSSRTGGGPEAFF
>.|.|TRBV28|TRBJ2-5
TGTGCCAGTGTGGGGCCAGGGGGGGAGACCCAGTACTTC
CASVGPGGETQYF
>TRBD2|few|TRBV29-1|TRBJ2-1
TGCAGCGGTAGCGGGAAGGGGCGGAATGAGCAGTTCTTC
CSGSGKGRNEQFF
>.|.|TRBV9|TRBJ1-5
TGTGCCAGCAGCGTAGACGGGGGCGGGAATCAGCCCCAGCATTTT
CASSVDGGGNQPQHF
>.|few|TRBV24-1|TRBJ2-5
TGTGCCACCAGTGACGTTCACAACAATGAGCAGTACTTC
CATSDVHNNEQYF
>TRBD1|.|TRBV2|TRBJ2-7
TGTGCCAGCAGGCAGGACAGGCACTCCTACGAGCAGTACTTC
CASRQDRHSYEQYF
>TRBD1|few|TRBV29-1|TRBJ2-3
TGCAGCGGAAGCGGGACAGGGATCACAGATACGCAGTATTTT
CSGSGTGITDTQYF